This TCR beta chain was recorded in a study of cytomegalovirus exposure and HLA in healthy donors. Both 60 Vbeta primers and 13 Jbeta primers went into the PCR. Repertoires were generated with immunoSEQ multiplex PCR, while TCRdb's copy carries only in-frame clones and drops some. The sample consists of tens of thousands of clones, around 76% of them appearing once. The CDR3 extends over 12 amino acids. CDR1 is LNHNV, CDR2 YYDKDF, per germline (reference sequence). V was shortened by 0 bases and J by 10 bases, with 9 bases between the two germline ends. The material sequenced was PBMCs. This sequence originates from a woman aged 45-65 years in good health and CMV-seropositive. This rearrangement joins TRBV15 to TRBJ1-1; possible D gene TRBD1, 6 bases. As DNA, the CDR3 is TGTGCCACCAGCAGAGATTTAGGGGGAGCTTTCTTT. Amino acid sequence: CATSRDLGGAFF.